This passage covers 12 T cell receptor beta chains from one sample sequenced in a study of blood T cell repertoires in COVID-19. Data came from immunoSEQ multiplex PCR; TCRdb stores just in-frame clones and leaves some out. The sample comprises a few hundred thousand clones, 70% to 85% of which are singletons, and about 15% rests with the top ten. What was sequenced was PBMCs or T cells enriched from blood (not recorded which). The receptors originated from a man aged 35-49 years who had recovered from COVID-19.

As for this clone: The sample carries other DNA sequences with the same CDR3. The V call is TRBV5-1, the J call TRBJ1-1, with 8 bases fitting TRBD1. The CDR3 is made up of 15 amino acids. The junction had 6 bases not matched to a gene; V was cut back by 0 bases and J by 5 bases. Germline V gives CDR1 SGHRS, CDR2 YFSETQ. This chain's CDR3 is CASSLVQGAGTEAFF. DNA of the CDR3: TGCGCCAGCAGCTTGGTCCAGGGGGCTGGGACTGAAGCTTTCTTT.

The chain is built from TRBV3-1 (or the pseudogene TRBV3-2) and TRBJ2-1, with 9 bases lining up with TRBD2. J gave up 6 bases and V 6 bases, and 12 bases lay outside the gene matches. Germline V gives CDR1 LGHDT, CDR2 YNNKEL (reference sequence). The CDR3 contains 16 residues. The CDR3 spells CASSTISGRRGNEQFF. The DNA of the CDR3 is TGTGCCAGCAGTACTATTAGCGGGAGAAGGGGCAATGAGCAGTTCTTC.

The rearrangement uses TRBV5-1 and TRBJ1-4, with D maybe TRBD1 (6 bases). This CDR3 has 15 residues. Trimming shortened V by 4 bases and J by 8 bases, and 18 bases separated the two germline ends. Germline V gene lookup returns CDR1 SGHRS and CDR2 YFSETQ. The CDR3 here is CASSVLQGGTEKLFF. The DNA for the CDR3 is TGCGCCAGCAGCGTCTTACAGGGAGGGACAGAAAAACTGTTTTTT.

A few counts support this clone. This sequence joins TRBV9 and TRBJ2-1; possible D gene TRBD2, 6 bases. This CDR3 region has 15 residues. The germline V and J ends were trimmed by 7 bases and 1 base, with 15 bases remaining between them. Looked up from germline, CDR1 is SGDLS and CDR2 is YYNGEE. The CDR3 sequence is CASGPREKSYNEQFF. CDR3 nucleotide sequence: TGTGCCAGCGGGCCCCGGGAGAAGTCCTACAATGAGCAGTTCTTC.

The chain joins TRBV28 to TRBJ2-3, with a weak D call TRBD2 (7 bases). This CDR3 contains 16 residues. Germline V gene data show CDR1 as MDHEN and CDR2 as SYDVKM. V was pared by 6 bases and J by 2 bases, with 18 bases between. CDR3: CASSLGRRGPTDTQYF. The CDR3 DNA reads TGTGCCAGCAGCCTCGGGCGGCGGGGGCCCACAGATACGCAGTATTTT.

The gene calls are TRBV28 and TRBJ2-2, with TRBD2 identical over 13 bases. V gave up 5 bases and J gave up 8 bases; unmatched junction bases: 8. The CDR3 covers 16 residues. Germline loops: CDR1 MDHEN, CDR2 SYDVKM. The CDR3 is CASSTLLAGGPGELFF. The CDR3 DNA sequence: TGTGCCAGCAGTACGTTACTAGCGGGAGGGCCGGGGGAGCTGTTTTTT.

The chain carries TRBV18 and TRBJ2-3; 11 nucleotides match TRBD2. The germline V gene has CDR1 KGHSH and CDR2 LQKENI. This CDR3 has 15 amino acids. J was trimmed by 2 bases and V by 6 bases; bases with no gene match: 4. CDR3: CASSLAGGFTDTQYF. In DNA form, the CDR3 reads TGTGCCAGCTCCCTAGCGGGGGGATTCACAGATACGCAGTATTTT.

The chain couples TRBV19 to TRBJ2-3; 7 bases are shared with TRBD2. With 1 base clipped from V and 4 bases from J, the junction kept 2 bases outside the gene matches. The germline V gene encodes CDR1 LNHDA and CDR2 SQIVND (reference sequence). The CDR3 consists of 14 residues. The CDR3 DNA sequence: TGTGCCAGTAGTATAGGTGGGGGGGCAGATACGCAGTATTTT. Its protein is CASSIGGGADTQYF.

This sequence joins TRBV20-1 and TRBJ2-2, with 7 bases fitting TRBD1. The CDR3 has 13 residues. Germline-derived CDR1 and CDR2 are DFQATT and SNEGSKA (reference sequence). J lost 6 bases, V lost 3 bases, and 4 bases had no gene match. DNA of the CDR3: TGCAGTGCTAGTGACAGGGTTGCCGGGGAGCTGTTTTTT. It specifies CSASDRVAGELFF.

This chain uses TRBV5-4 with TRBJ2-7; TRBD2 is a possible D gene (6 bases). The CDR3 contains 13 residues. V dropped 3 bases and J dropped 1 base, with 8 bases sitting between them. The germline gives CDR1 SGHNT, CDR2 YYREEE (reference sequence). CDR3 sequence reads: CASSSGTSYEQYF. The CDR3 DNA reads TGTGCCAGCAGCTCGGGGACTTCCTACGAGCAGTACTTC.

This clone showed up just a few times. The chain joins TRBV7-6 to TRBJ2-1, with 7 nucleotides matching TRBD2. This CDR3 contains 15 residues. The germline gives CDR1 SGHVS, CDR2 FNYEAQ. V was clipped by 5 bases and J by 4 bases; unmatched bases: 8. The CDR3 DNA reads as TGTGCCAGCAGCCGTTGGGAGGGAGGGTACAATGAGCAGTTCTTC. Translation gives CASSRWEGGYNEQFF.

The chain links TRBV7-9 to TRBJ1-3; D gene uncertain. CDR1 and CDR2 from the germline V gene are SEHNR and FQNEAQ (reference sequence). The V and J ends lost 1 base and 5 bases respectively, with 6 bases between them. The CDR3 extends over 13 amino acids. The CDR3 DNA reads as TGTGCCAGCAGCTTAGGCAGAAGAAACACCATATATTTT. It is translated as CASSLGRRNTIYF.